A single sample gave rise to the 13 T cell receptor beta chains below, sequenced in a study of blood T cell repertoires in COVID-19. Produced via immunoSEQ multiplex PCR; TCRdb's table is partial and in-frame only. Among roughly 670,000 clones listed, 90% were seen once. The material sequenced was peripheral blood. These receptors all come from a woman younger than 30 with acute or convalescent COVID-19.

This chain links TRBV6-5 with TRBJ1-2, with 7 nucleotides matching TRBD1. V gave up 9 bases and J gave up 2 bases; unmatched junction bases: 3. The CDR3 spans 12 residues. Germline-derived CDR1 and CDR2 are MNHEY and SVGAGI. The DNA of the CDR3 is TGTGCCAGTCAGGGGGACAACTATGGCTACACCTTC. Amino acids: CASQGDNYGYTF.

Remarks on this clone: A read error may produce the germline difference seen at one junction end. The chain joins TRBV2 to TRBJ2-3; D unclear. The CDR3 has 9 amino acids. Germline-derived CDR1 and CDR2 are SNHLY and FYNNEI. This chain's CDR3 is CASSEVATF. CDR3 bases: TGTGCCAGCAGTGAGGTCGCTACCTTT.

This chain connects TRBV9 to TRBJ2-3, with a tentative D call TRBD2 (7 bases). CDR1 SGDLS and CDR2 YYNGEE come from the germline V gene. V lost 0 bases and J 6 bases, leaving 17 bases between the germline ends. The CDR3 has 16 residues. The CDR3 DNA is TGTGCCAGCAGCGTAGCGGGTAGAGGGGGGGCGGATACGCAGTATTTT. The encoded protein is CASSVAGRGGADTQYF.

The table lists this clone with a count of one. The chain is built from TRBV7-2 and TRBJ2-7; 7 bases map to TRBD1. Trimming removed 2 bases from V and 3 bases from J; junction bases left unmatched: 4. Germline-derived CDR1 and CDR2 are SGHTA and FQGNSA. The CDR3 is 14 residues long. The CDR3: CASSLSRDSYEQYF. In DNA, the CDR3 is TGTGCCAGCAGCTTAAGCCGGGACAGCTACGAGCAGTACTTC.

The V and J genes are TRBV18 and TRBJ1-1; D perhaps matches TRBD1 (6 bases). V lost 1 base and J lost 2, with 14 bases in between. This CDR3 has 16 amino acids. Germline CDR1 reads KGHSH; CDR2 reads LQKENI. This CDR3 is CASSPLSGQLNTEAFF. As DNA, the CDR3 is TGTGCCAGCTCACCACTTTCCGGACAGCTTAACACTGAAGCTTTCTTT. Supplemented by reference TRBV18 and TRBJ1-1, the full variable domain reads NAGVMQNPRHLVRRRGQEARLRCSPMKGHSHVYWYRQLPEEGLKFMVYLQKENIIDESGMPKERFSAEFPKEGPSILRIQQVVRGDSAAYFCASSPLSGQLNTEAFFGQGTRLTVV.

The J gene is TRBJ2-6, the V gene TRBV1; whether TRBD2, the table's D call, matches the DNA was not checked. TRBV1 is described as a pseudogene. The CDR3 loop spans 17 amino acids. CDR3 amino acids: CTSSQRPEGWRANVLTF. CDR3 coding DNA: TGCACCAGCAGCCAAAGGCCGGAGGGCTGGCGGGCCAACGTCCTGACTTTC.

This chain uses TRBV6-2 or TRBV6-3 with TRBJ2-4, with D maybe TRBD2 (6 bases). Germline V gene data show CDR1 as MNHEY and CDR2 as SVGEGT. The CDR3 is 13 residues long. The ends were cut back, 4 bases at V and 8 bases at J, with 12 bases in the middle. The CDR3: CASSWGRWDIQYF. The CDR3 region has the DNA TGTGCCAGCAGTTGGGGGAGGTGGGACATTCAGTACTTC.

This sequence joins TRBV4-3 and TRBJ2-7; perhaps TRBD2 as D (6 bases). The CDR3 loop spans 18 amino acids. Germline CDR1 is LGHNA and CDR2 is YSLEER. Trimming removed 1 base from V and 2 bases from J, with 21 bases in between. CDR3 in DNA: TGCGCCAGCAGCCAAGCGCTACGTACCGGGACTCGTCCCTACGAGCAGTACTTC. Translation: CASSQALRTGTRPYEQYF.

The chain has TRBV30 and TRBJ1-2, with TRBD1 matching over 8 bases. The CDR3 has 15 residues. The germline V gene has CDR1 GTSNPN and CDR2 SVGIG (reference sequence). After removal of 8 bases from V and 1 base from J, the junction contained 12 bases not matched to a gene. CDR3 residues: CAGSSGTGFNYGYTF. DNA of the CDR3: TGTGCCGGATCATCGGGGACAGGTTTTAACTATGGCTACACCTTC.

This clone turned up a few times. This chain links TRBV27 with TRBJ1-1; the D gene is possibly TRBD1 (6 bases). Germline CDR1 is MNHEY and CDR2 is SMNVEV (reference sequence). The CDR3 covers 16 residues. Trimming took off 5 bases at V and 4 bases at J, with 20 bases between the two ends. CDR3 sequence: CASSPTWGGLGTEAFF. For the CDR3, the DNA is TGTGCCAGCAGTCCCACCTGGGGGGGGCTTGGCACTGAAGCTTTCTTT.

V and J are TRBV7-2 and TRBJ2-2, with TRBD2 matching over 8 bases. V lost 2 bases, J lost 3 bases, and 8 bases stayed unmatched. CDR3 length: 17 residues. The V gene's germline CDR1 is SGHTA and CDR2 FQGNSA. CDR3 sequence reads: CASSLIPGGPDTGELFF. CDR3 bases: TGTGCCAGCAGCTTAATCCCGGGGGGGCCGGACACCGGGGAGCTGTTTTTT. The full variable domain, its missing parts supplied by reference TRBV7-2 and TRBJ2-2, is GAGVSQSPSNKVTEKGKDVELRCDPISGHTALYWYRQSLGQGLEFLIYFQGNSAPDKSGLPSDRFSAERTGGSVSTLTIQRTQQEDSAVYLCASSLIPGGPDTGELFFGEGSRLTVL.

The chain joins TRBV4-2 to TRBJ2-1; 14 nucleotides match TRBD2. The CDR3 runs to 16 residues. After removal of 0 bases from V and 6 bases from J, the junction contained 1 base not matched to a gene. CDR1 LGHNA and CDR2 YNFKEQ come from the germline V gene. CDR3 nucleotide sequence: TGTGCCAGCAGCCAAGAGGGGACTAGCGGGGGCAATGAGCAGTTCTTC. Its translation: CASSQEGTSGGNEQFF.

A remark on this clone: The sample contains more than one DNA sequence encoding this CDR3. This rearrangement joins TRBV7-2 to TRBJ1-1; D gene ambiguous. The ends were cut back, 5 bases at V and 1 base at J, with 8 bases in the middle. Looked up from germline, CDR1 is SGHTA and CDR2 is FQGNSA. This CDR3 spans 13 amino acids. CDR3 protein: CASSLRRNTEAFF. The CDR3, as DNA: TGTGCCAGCAGCCTACGTCGGAACACTGAAGCTTTCTTT.